This record concerns one T cell receptor (beta chain) sequence. The repertoire was sequenced with immunoSEQ multiplex PCR; TCRdb's copy has only in-frame clones and lacks some. The sample yields around 130,000 clones, around 87% seen once. The sample originates from a study of blood T cell repertoires in COVID-19. The CDR3 length is 17 residues. The V gene's germline CDR1 is MNHEY and CDR2 SMNVEV (reference sequence). V shed 1 base and J 0 bases; nucleotides not matched to a gene: 7. The material sequenced was peripheral blood. This TCR derives from a woman between 45 and 60 years old who had recovered from COVID-19. J is TRBJ2-5 and V is TRBV27, with 8 bases matching TRBD1. This CDR3 reads CASSLYFGQGDQETQYF. CDR3 bases: TGTGCCAGCAGTTTATACTTTGGACAGGGAGACCAAGAGACCCAGTACTTC.